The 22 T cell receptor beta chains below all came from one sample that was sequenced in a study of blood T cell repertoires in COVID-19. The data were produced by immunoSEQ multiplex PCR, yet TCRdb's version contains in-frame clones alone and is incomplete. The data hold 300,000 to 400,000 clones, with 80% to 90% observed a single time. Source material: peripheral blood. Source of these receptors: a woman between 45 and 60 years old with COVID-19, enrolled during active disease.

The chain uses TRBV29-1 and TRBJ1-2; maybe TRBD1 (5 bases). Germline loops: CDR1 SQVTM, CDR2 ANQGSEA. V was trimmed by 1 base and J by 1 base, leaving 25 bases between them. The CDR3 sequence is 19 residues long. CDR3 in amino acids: CSVEVPHGLGRASNYGYTF. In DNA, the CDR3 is TGCAGCGTTGAAGTTCCCCATGGGTTGGGCAGGGCTAGTAACTATGGCTACACCTTC.

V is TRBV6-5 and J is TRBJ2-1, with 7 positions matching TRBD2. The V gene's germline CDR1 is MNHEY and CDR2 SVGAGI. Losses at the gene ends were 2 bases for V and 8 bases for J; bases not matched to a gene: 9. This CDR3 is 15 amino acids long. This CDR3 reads CASSYKAGRKDEQFF. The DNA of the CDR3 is TGTGCCAGCAGTTACAAAGCGGGACGAAAGGATGAGCAGTTCTTC.

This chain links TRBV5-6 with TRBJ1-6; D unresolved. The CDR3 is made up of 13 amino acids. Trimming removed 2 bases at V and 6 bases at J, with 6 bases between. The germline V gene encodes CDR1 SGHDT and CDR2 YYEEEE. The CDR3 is CASSFMSNSPLHF. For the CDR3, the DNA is TGTGCCAGCAGCTTCATGAGTAATTCACCCCTCCACTTT.

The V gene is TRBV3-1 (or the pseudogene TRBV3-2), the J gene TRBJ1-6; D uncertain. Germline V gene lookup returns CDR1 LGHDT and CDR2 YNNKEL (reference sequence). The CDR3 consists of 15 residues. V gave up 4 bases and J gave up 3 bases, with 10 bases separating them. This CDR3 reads CASSLGRGYNSPLHF. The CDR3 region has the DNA TGTGCCAGCAGCCTAGGGAGAGGCTATAATTCACCCCTCCACTTT.

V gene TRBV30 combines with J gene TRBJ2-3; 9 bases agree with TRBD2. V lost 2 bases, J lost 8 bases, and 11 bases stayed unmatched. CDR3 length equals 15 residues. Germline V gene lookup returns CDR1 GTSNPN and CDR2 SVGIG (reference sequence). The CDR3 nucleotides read TGTGCCTGGAGTACCCTAGCGGGGAGCCAAGGTACGCAGTATTTT. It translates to CAWSTLAGSQGTQYF.

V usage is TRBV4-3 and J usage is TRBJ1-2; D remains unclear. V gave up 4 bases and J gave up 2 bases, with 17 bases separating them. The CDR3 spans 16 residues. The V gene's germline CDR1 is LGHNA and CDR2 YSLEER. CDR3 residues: CASSPLGRGLNYGYTF. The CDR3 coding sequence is TGCGCCAGCAGCCCCCTCGGCCGGGGATTGAACTATGGCTACACCTTC.

The CDR3 DNA follows: TGTGCCAGCAGCTTTAGGGGAGGGGGGCGACAGAGCTATGGCTACACCTTC. Encoded protein: CASSFRGGGRQSYGYTF. The V and J genes are TRBV7-9 and TRBJ1-2; D possibly corresponds to TRBD1 (6 bases). Germline V gene sequence: CDR1 SEHNR, CDR2 FQNEAQ (reference sequence). V was trimmed by 3 bases and J by 4 bases, leaving 21 bases between them. CDR3 length: 17 amino acids.

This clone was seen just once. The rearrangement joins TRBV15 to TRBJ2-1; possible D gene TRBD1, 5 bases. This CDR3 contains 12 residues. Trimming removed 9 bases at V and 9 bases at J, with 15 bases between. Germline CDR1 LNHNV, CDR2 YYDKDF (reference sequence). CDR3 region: CATETQGSEQFF. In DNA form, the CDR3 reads TGTGCCACAGAGACCCAGGGATCTGAGCAGTTCTTC. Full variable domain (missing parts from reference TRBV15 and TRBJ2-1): DAMVIQNPRYQVTQFGKPVTLSCSQTLNHNVMYWYQQKSSQAPKLLFHYYDKDFNNEADTPDNFQSRRPNTSFCFLDIRSPGLGDTAMYLCATETQGSEQFFGPGTRLTVL.

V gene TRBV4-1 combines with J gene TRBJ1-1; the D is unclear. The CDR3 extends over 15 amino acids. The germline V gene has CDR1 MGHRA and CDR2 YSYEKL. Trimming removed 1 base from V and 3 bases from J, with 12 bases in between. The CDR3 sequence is CASSQGRGDDTEAFF. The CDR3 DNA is TGCGCCAGCAGCCAAGGGAGAGGCGATGACACTGAAGCTTTCTTT.

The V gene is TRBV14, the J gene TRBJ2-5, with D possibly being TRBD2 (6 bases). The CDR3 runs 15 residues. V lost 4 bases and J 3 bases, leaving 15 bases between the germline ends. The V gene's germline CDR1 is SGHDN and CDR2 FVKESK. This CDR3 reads CASSPKPTGEETQYF. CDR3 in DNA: TGTGCCAGCAGCCCCAAGCCCACGGGGGAAGAGACCCAGTACTTC.

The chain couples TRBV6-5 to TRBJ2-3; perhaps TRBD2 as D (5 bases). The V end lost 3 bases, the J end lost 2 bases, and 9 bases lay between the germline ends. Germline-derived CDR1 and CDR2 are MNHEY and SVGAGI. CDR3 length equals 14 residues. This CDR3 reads CASSYGELTDTQYF. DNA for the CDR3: TGTGCCAGCAGTTATGGGGAGCTCACAGATACGCAGTATTTT.

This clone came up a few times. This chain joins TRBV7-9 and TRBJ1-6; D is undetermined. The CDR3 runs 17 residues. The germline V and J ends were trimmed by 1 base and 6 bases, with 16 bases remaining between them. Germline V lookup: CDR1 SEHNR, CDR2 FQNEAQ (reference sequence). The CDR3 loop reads CASSLDLVAGGNSPLHF. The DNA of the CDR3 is TGTGCCAGCAGCTTAGATCTCGTTGCAGGTGGTAATTCACCCCTCCACTTT. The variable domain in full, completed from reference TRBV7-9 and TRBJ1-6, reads DTGVSQNPRHKITKRGQNVTFRCDPISEHNRLYWYRQTLGQGPEFLTYFQNEAQLEKSRLLSDRFSAERPKGSFSTLEIQRTEQGDSAMYLCASSLDLVAGGNSPLHFGNGTRLTVT.

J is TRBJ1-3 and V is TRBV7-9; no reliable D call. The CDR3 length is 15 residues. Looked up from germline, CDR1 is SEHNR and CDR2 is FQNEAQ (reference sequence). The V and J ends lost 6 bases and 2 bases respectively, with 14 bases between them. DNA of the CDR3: TGTGCCAGCAGTCTATCCCGGGGAACTGGAAACACCATATATTTT. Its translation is CASSLSRGTGNTIYF. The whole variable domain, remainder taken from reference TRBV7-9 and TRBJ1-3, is DTGVSQNPRHKITKRGQNVTFRCDPISEHNRLYWYRQTLGQGPEFLTYFQNEAQLEKSRLLSDRFSAERPKGSFSTLEIQRTEQGDSAMYLCASSLSRGTGNTIYFGEGSWLTVV.

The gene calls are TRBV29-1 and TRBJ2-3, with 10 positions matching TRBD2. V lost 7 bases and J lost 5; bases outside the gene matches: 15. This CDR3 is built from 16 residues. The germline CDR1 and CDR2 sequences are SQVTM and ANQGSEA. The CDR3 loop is CSALEGTSERKDTQYF. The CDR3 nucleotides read TGCAGCGCTCTGGAAGGGACTAGCGAGAGGAAAGATACGCAGTATTTT.

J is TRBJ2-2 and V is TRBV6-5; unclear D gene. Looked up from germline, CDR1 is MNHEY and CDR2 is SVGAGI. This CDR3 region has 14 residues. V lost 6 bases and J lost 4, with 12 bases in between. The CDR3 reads CASRGAGLTGELFF. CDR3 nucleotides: TGTGCCAGCAGAGGTGCAGGCCTCACCGGGGAGCTGTTTTTT.

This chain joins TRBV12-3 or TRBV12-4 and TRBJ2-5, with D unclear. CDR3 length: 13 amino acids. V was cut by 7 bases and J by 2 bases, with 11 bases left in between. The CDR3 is CASTGQEQETQYF. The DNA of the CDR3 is TGTGCCAGCACCGGTCAAGAACAAGAGACCCAGTACTTC.

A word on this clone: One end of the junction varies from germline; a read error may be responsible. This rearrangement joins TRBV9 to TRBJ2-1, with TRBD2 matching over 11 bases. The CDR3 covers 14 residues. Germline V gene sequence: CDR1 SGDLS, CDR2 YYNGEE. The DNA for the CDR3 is TGCCCCGGACTTAGACTAGCGGGATACAATGAGCAGTTCTTC. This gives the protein CPGLRLAGYNEQFF.

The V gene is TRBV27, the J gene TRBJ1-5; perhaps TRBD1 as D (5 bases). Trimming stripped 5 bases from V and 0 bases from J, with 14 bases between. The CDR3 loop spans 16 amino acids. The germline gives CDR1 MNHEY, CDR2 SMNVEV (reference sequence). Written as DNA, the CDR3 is TGTGCCAGCAGTACGCGGGGGGGTTATAGCAATCAGCCCCAGCATTTT. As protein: CASSTRGGYSNQPQHF.

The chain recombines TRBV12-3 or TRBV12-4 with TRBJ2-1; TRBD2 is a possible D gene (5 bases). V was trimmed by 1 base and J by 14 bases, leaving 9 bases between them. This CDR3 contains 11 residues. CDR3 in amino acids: CASSLGGGEFF. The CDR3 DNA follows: TGTGCCAGCAGTTTAGGAGGAGGAGAGTTCTTC.

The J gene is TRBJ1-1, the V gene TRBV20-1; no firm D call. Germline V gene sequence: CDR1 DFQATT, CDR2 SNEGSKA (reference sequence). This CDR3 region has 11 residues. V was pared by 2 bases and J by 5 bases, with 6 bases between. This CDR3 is CSARHNTEAFF. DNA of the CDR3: TGCAGTGCTAGACACAATACTGAAGCTTTCTTT.

The CDR3 nucleotides read TGTGCCAGCAGCTTAGAGTTAGGCGGGGGGTACAATGAGCAGTTCTTC. It yields the protein CASSLELGGGYNEQFF. The J gene is TRBJ2-1, the V gene TRBV7-9; 8 nucleotides line up with TRBD2. Germline V gene data show CDR1 as SEHNR and CDR2 as FQNEAQ (reference sequence). Trimming took 1 base from V and 4 from J; bases not matched to a gene: 6. The length of the CDR3 is 16 residues. Drawing the rest from reference TRBV7-9 and TRBJ2-1, the complete variable domain is DTGVSQNPRHKITKRGQNVTFRCDPISEHNRLYWYRQTLGQGPEFLTYFQNEAQLEKSRLLSDRFSAERPKGSFSTLEIQRTEQGDSAMYLCASSLELGGGYNEQFFGPGTRLTVL.

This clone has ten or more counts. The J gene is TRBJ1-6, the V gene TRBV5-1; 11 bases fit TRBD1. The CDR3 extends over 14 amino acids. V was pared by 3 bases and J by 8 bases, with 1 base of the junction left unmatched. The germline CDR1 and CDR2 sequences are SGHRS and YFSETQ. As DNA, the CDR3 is TGCGCCAGCAGCTGGACAGGGGGCGATTCACCCCTCCACTTT. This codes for CASSWTGGDSPLHF.